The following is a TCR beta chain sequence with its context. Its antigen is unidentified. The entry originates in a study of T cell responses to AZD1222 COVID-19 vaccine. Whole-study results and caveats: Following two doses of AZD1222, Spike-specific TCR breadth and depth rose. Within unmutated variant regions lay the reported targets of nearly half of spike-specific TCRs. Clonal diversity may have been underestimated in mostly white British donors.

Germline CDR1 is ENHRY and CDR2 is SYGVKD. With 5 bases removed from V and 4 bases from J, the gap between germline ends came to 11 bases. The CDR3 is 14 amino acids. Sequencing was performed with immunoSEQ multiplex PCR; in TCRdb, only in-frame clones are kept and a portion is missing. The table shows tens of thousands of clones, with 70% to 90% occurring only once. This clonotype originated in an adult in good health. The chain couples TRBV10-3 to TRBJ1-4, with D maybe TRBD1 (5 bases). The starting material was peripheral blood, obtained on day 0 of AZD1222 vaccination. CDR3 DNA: TGTGCCATCAGTTCAACAGGTCTTAATGAAAAACTGTTTTTT. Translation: CAISSTGLNEKLFF.